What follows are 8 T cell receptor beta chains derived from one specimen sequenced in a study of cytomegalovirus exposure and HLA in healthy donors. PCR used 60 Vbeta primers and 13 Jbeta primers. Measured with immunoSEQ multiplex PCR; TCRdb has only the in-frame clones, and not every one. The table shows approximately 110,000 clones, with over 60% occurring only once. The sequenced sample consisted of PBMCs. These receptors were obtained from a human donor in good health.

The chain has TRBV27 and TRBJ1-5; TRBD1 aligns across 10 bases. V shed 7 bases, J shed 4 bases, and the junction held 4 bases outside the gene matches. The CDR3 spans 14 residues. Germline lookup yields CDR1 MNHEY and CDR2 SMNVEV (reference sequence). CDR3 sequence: CASNRQGANQPQHF. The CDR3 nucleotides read TGTGCCAGCAACAGACAGGGGGCGAATCAGCCCCAGCATTTT.

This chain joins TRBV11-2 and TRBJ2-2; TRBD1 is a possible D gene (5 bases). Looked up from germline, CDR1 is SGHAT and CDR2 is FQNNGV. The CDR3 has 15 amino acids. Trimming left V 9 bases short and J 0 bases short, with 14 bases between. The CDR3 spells CASKSSRANTGELFF. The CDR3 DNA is TGTGCCAGTAAAAGCAGCAGGGCGAACACCGGGGAGCTGTTTTTT.

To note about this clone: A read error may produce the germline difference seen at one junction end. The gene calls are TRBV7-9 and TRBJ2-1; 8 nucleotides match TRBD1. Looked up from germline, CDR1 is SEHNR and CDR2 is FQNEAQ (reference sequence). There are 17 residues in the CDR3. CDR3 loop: CSSSLGRGTGPTNEQFF. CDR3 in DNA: TGTTCCAGCAGCTTAGGGAGAGGGACAGGACCCACCAATGAGCAGTTCTTC.

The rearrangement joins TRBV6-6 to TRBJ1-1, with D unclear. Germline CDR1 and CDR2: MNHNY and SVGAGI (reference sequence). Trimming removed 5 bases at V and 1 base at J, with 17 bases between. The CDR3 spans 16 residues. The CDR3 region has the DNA TGTGCCAGCAGTCCGTCTTTACAGACGCGGAACACTGAAGCTTTCTTT. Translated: CASSPSLQTRNTEAFF.

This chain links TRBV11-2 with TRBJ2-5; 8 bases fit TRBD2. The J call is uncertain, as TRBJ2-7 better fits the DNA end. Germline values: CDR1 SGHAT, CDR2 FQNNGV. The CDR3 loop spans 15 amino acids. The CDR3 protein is CASSLNSGSVNEQYF. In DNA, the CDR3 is TGTGCCAGCAGCTTAAACAGCGGGAGTGTAAACGAGCAGTACTTC.

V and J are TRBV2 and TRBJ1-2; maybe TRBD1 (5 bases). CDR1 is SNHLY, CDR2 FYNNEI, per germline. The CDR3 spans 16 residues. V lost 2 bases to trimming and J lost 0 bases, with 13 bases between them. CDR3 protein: CASSESLTATNYGYTF. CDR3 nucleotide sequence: TGTGCCAGCAGTGAATCCCTGACAGCCACTAACTATGGCTACACCTTC.

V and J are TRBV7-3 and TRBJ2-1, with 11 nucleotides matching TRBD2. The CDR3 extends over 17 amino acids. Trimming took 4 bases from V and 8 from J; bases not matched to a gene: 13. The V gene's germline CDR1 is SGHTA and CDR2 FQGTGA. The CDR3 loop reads CASSYIAGGQDGYEQFF. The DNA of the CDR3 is TGTGCCAGCAGCTATATAGCGGGAGGGCAGGATGGGTATGAGCAGTTCTTC.

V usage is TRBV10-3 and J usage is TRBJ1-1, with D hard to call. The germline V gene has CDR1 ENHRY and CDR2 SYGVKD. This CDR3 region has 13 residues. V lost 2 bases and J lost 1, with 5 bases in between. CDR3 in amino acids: CAISEIQNTEAFF. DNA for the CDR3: TGTGCCATCAGTGAGATACAGAACACTGAAGCTTTCTTT.